One sample yielded the 15 T cell receptor beta chains listed below, sequenced in a study of blood T cell repertoires in COVID-19. The table came from immunoSEQ multiplex PCR; TCRdb's copy has only in-frame clones and leaves some out. The data show roughly 34,000 clones, roughly 90% seen once. Material: peripheral blood. These receptors originate from a man aged 55 to 69 with active or convalescent COVID-19.

CDR3 DNA: TGTGCCAGCTCATCGGACACTTCTGGAAACACCATATATTTT. It yields the protein CASSSDTSGNTIYF. The rearrangement uses TRBV18 and TRBJ1-3, with a possible D match to TRBD1 (5 bases). Deletions cut 5 bases from V and 1 base from J, with 9 bases between. This CDR3 is built from 14 residues. Germline-derived CDR1 and CDR2 are KGHSH and LQKENI.

The chain links TRBV6-2 or TRBV6-3 to TRBJ2-3, with 14 positions matching TRBD2. This CDR3 comprises 19 residues. The junction had 12 bases not matched to a gene; V was cut back by 4 bases and J by 3 bases. Per germline, CDR1 MNHEY and CDR2 SVGEGT. CDR3 in DNA: TGTGCCAGCAGTTTCACACCGACTAGCGGGAGGGCCCTAACAGATACGCAGTATTTT. Its translation is CASSFTPTSGRALTDTQYF.

This clone was found once. Other DNA variants within this sample encode the same CDR3. The rearrangement uses TRBV18 and TRBJ1-1, with 8 nucleotides matching TRBD1. Germline CDR1 is KGHSH and CDR2 is LQKENI. This CDR3 has 13 amino acids. V shed 6 bases and J 3 bases; nucleotides not matched to a gene: 3. CDR3: CASSQGADTEAFF. The CDR3 DNA reads TGTGCCAGCTCTCAGGGGGCGGACACTGAAGCTTTCTTT.

This chain joins TRBV21-1 and TRBJ2-6; the table's D call, TRBD2, has no DNA check behind it. TRBV21-1 is assigned pseudogene status. CDR3 length equals 19 residues. The CDR3 here is CASSKEGSGGATGANVLTF. The CDR3 region has the DNA TGTGCCAGCAGCAAAGAAGGTAGCGGGGGGGCTACTGGGGCCAACGTCCTGACTTTC.

The rearrangement joins TRBV7-2 to TRBJ1-3; D ambiguous. Trimming stripped 2 bases from V and 4 bases from J, with 9 bases between. The CDR3 runs 14 residues. CDR1 is SGHTA and CDR2 is FQGNSA in the germline V gene. The DNA for the CDR3 is TGTGCCAGCAGCTTAACTCCGGGGGGAAACACCATATATTTT. Amino acids: CASSLTPGGNTIYF.

V usage is TRBV27 and J usage is TRBJ2-2; 10 bases are shared with TRBD2. The germline CDR1 and CDR2 sequences are MNHEY and SMNVEV (reference sequence). This CDR3 comprises 17 residues. The junction had 11 bases not matched to a gene; V was cut back by 4 bases and J by 6 bases. CDR3 sequence (DNA): TGTGCCAGCAGTTCCTCTCAGCGGGGGGGGGTCCCCGGGGAGCTGTTTTTT. Its translation: CASSSSQRGGVPGELFF.

The rearrangement joins TRBV10-3 to TRBJ2-3; D possibly corresponds to TRBD2 (7 bases). V was trimmed by 3 bases and J by 5 bases, leaving 15 bases between them. The CDR3 contains 15 residues. Germline V gene sequence: CDR1 ENHRY, CDR2 SYGVKD. The CDR3 sequence: CAISEGGASKDTQYF. DNA of the CDR3: TGTGCCATCAGTGAAGGGGGGGCCTCTAAAGATACGCAGTATTTT.

The chain carries TRBV5-1 and TRBJ2-3; D perhaps matches TRBD1 (6 bases). Trimming left V 0 bases short and J 1 base short, with 12 bases between. Germline values: CDR1 SGHRS, CDR2 YFSETQ. There are 16 residues in the CDR3. CDR3 sequence reads: CASSLAGTTGTDTQYF. CDR3 coding DNA: TGCGCCAGCAGCTTGGCCGGGACAACCGGCACAGATACGCAGTATTTT.

The V and J genes are TRBV15 and TRBJ1-5; tentative D call: TRBD1 (5 bases). The CDR3 covers 17 residues. From germline, CDR1 is LNHNV and CDR2 YYDKDF (reference sequence). V dropped 1 base and J dropped 1 base, with 14 bases sitting between them. CDR3 amino acids: CATSRVLQDASNQPQHF. CDR3 nucleotide sequence: TGTGCCACCAGCAGAGTACTACAGGACGCAAGCAATCAGCCCCAGCATTTT.

This chain joins TRBV27 and TRBJ1-2; tentatively, D is TRBD1 (6 bases). CDR3 size: 15 residues. Looked up from germline, CDR1 is MNHEY and CDR2 is SMNVEV (reference sequence). Trimming removed 6 bases from V and 0 bases from J, with 14 bases in between. The CDR3 nucleotides are TGTGCCAGCAGATCAACAGGGTTGACTAACTATGGCTACACCTTC. Its protein is CASRSTGLTNYGYTF.

This rearrangement joins TRBV18 to TRBJ2-7, with D perhaps TRBD2 (7 bases). V lost 5 bases, J lost 0 bases, and 20 bases lay in between. The length of the CDR3 is 17 residues. Germline V CDR1 and CDR2: KGHSH, LQKENI. The CDR3 sequence: CASSNLLRGGHSYEQYF. The CDR3 region has the DNA TGTGCCAGCTCAAACCTTCTTCGCGGGGGCCACTCCTACGAGCAGTACTTC.

The chain links TRBV5-1 to TRBJ2-3; D not certain. V dropped 2 bases and J dropped 4 bases, with 8 bases sitting between them. The CDR3 is 13 residues long. CDR1 is SGHRS, CDR2 YFSETQ, per germline. The CDR3 coding sequence is TGCGCCAGCAGCTTAATCCCTCCAGATACGCAGTATTTT. It yields the protein CASSLIPPDTQYF. Combining the CDR3 with reference TRBV5-1 and TRBJ2-3 gives the whole variable domain KAGVTQTPRYLIKTRGQQVTLSCSPISGHRSVSWYQQTPGQGLQFLFEYFSETQRNKGNFPGRFSGRQFSNSRSEMNVSTLELGDSALYLCASSLIPPDTQYFGPGTRLTVL.

The V and J genes are TRBV5-1 and TRBJ1-1, with D possibly TRBD1 on 6 matching bases. This CDR3 spans 13 amino acids. V shed 0 bases and J shed 11 bases, with 14 bases lying between them. Germline CDR1 and CDR2: SGHRS and YFSETQ. The CDR3 nucleotides are TGCGCCAGCAGCTTGGACCAGGGGTTTAGGGCTTTCTTT. It encodes CASSLDQGFRAFF.

The chain uses TRBV5-1 and TRBJ2-3, with 10 bases matching TRBD2. Germline V gene sequence: CDR1 SGHRS, CDR2 YFSETQ. V was pared by 3 bases and J by 3 bases, with 4 bases of the junction left unmatched. The length of the CDR3 is 15 residues. Written as DNA, the CDR3 is TGCGCCAGCAGCTCGGGACTAGCGTTAACAGATACGCAGTATTTT. Translating it yields CASSSGLALTDTQYF.

Here the CDR3 DNA reads TGTGCCAGCAGTTCCCACGGGACAGGGTCCGGGGCCAACGTCCTGACTTTC. Its protein product is CASSSHGTGSGANVLTF. The chain links TRBV27 to TRBJ2-6, with 9 bases matching TRBD1. V dropped 4 bases and J dropped 4; count of bases not matched to a gene: 8. This CDR3 region has 17 residues. CDR1 MNHEY and CDR2 SMNVEV come from the germline V gene (reference sequence).